The clone carrying this TCR beta chain was detected many times. This specimen belongs to a study of identical twins. The CDR3 is 12 amino acids. V was trimmed by 2 bases and J by 2 bases, leaving 3 bases between them. Template switching added a universal primer site, and cDNA bore unique molecular identifiers. A single record per CDR3 protein comes from TCRdb applying MiXCR to the 5' RACE reads. The data hold 450,000 to 600,000 distinct CDR3 sequences, with 20% to 25% observed a single time. This same sample was also part of a study on yellow fever vaccine responses in identical twins. That report adds: Reportedly, twins showed a vaccine T cell response that looked partly convergent and partly personalized.

Sequenced input: CD4+ T cells sorted from blood. The receptor's source is a woman aged 18-35 years in good health. The chain recombines TRBV12-3 or TRBV12-4 with TRBJ2-5; D unresolved. The CDR3 coding sequence is TGTGCCAGCAGTTTACGACAAGAGACCCAGTACTTC. This encodes CASSLRQETQYF.